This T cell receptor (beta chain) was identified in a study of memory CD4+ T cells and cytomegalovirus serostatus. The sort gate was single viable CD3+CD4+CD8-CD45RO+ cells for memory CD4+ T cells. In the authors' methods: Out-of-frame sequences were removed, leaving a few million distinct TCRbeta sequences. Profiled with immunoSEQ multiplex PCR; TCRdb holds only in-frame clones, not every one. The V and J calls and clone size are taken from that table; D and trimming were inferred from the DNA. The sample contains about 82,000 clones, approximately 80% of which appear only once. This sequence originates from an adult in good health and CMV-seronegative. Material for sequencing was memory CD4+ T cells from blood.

The CDR3 DNA reads as TGCGCCAGCAGCTTTACAGCCGAAACTGAAGCTTTCTTT. Translated, it gives CASSFTAETEAFF. This chain connects TRBV5-1 to TRBJ1-1; unclear D gene. Germline values: CDR1 SGHRS, CDR2 YFSETQ. Trimming shortened V by 2 bases and J by 5 bases, and 10 bases separated the two germline ends. The CDR3 totals 13 residues.